These T cell receptor beta chains were read from a single sample in a study of blood T cell repertoires in COVID-19. The table came from immunoSEQ multiplex PCR; TCRdb's copy has only in-frame clones and leaves some out. This table holds roughly 300,000 clones, around 87% found once. The sample taken for sequencing was peripheral blood. These receptors originate from a woman aged 45-60 years who had recovered from COVID-19. CDR3s include the opening cysteine and the closing phenylalanine or tryptophan. Fields, in order: V gene, D gene, J gene, clone size, CDR3 protein, CDR3 DNA. The D gene is left open where the match is weak. Clone sizes are given selectively: once, few, many, or a class where the clone is expanded.

>TRBV11-1|NA|TRBJ2-7|NA
CASSLGLGNYEQYF
TGTGCCAGCAGCTTAGGGCTGGGCAACTACGAGCAGTACTTC
>TRBV28|NA|TRBJ1-1|NA
CASSGQGQAFF
TGTGCCAGCAGTGGTCAGGGTCAAGCTTTCTTT
>TRBV6-2/TRBV6-3|NA|TRBJ2-1|few
CASSVLSSYNEQFF
TGTGCCAGCAGTGTCTTGAGCTCCTACAATGAGCAGTTCTTC
>TRBV27|TRBD1|TRBJ1-6|few
CASSPQGDPYNSPLHF
TGTGCCAGCAGTCCACAGGGGGACCCCTATAATTCACCCCTCCACTTT
>TRBV15|TRBD1|TRBJ2-3|NA
CATSRGQGSTDTQYF
TGTGCCACCAGCAGAGGACAGGGGAGCACAGATACGCAGTATTTT
>TRBV6-5|NA|TRBJ2-5|NA
CASKLGSRETQYF
TGTGCCAGCAAACTAGGCTCCAGAGAGACCCAGTACTTC
>TRBV28|TRBD1|TRBJ2-2|NA
CASSLQGLGTGELFF
TGTGCCAGCAGTCTACAGGGGCTGGGCACCGGGGAGCTGTTTTTT
>TRBV28|NA|TRBJ1-2|few
CASSLNLPVGYTF
TGTGCCAGCAGTTTAAACCTCCCGGTGGGCTACACCTTC
>TRBV6-6|NA|TRBJ2-1|NA
CASMGRIGGGNEQFF
TGTGCCAGCATGGGAAGGATCGGGGGAGGCAATGAGCAGTTCTTC
>TRBV5-1|TRBD2|TRBJ2-2|NA
CASRMGGTGELFF
TGCGCCAGCCGCATGGGAGGGACCGGGGAGCTGTTTTTT
>TRBV28|NA|TRBJ2-2|NA
CASSFGRGTGELFF
TGTGCCAGCAGTTTCGGTCGGGGCACCGGGGAGCTGTTTTTT
>TRBV28|TRBD1|TRBJ1-1|once
CATRTGNTEAFF
TGTGCCACCAGGACAGGGAACACTGAAGCTTTCTTT
>TRBV9|TRBD1|TRBJ1-6|NA
CASSATGVENSPLHF
TGTGCCAGCAGCGCGACAGGGGTCGAGAATTCACCCCTCCACTTT
>TRBV28|TRBD2|TRBJ2-5|few
CASSPSSLAGEETQYF
TGTGCCAGCAGCCCATCCTCCCTAGCGGGAGAAGAGACCCAGTACTTC
>TRBV5-1|TRBD1|TRBJ2-7|NA
CASTQGTGAYEQYF
TGCGCCAGCACCCAAGGGACAGGGGCCTACGAGCAGTACTTC
>TRBV28|TRBD1|TRBJ1-5|NA
CASSLGTEPTYQPQHF
TGTGCCAGCAGTCTTGGGACAGAGCCAACCTATCAGCCCCAGCATTTT
>TRBV27|NA|TRBJ1-2|NA
CASSLSRRNYGYTF
TGTGCCAGCAGTTTATCTCGGCGGAACTATGGCTACACCTTC
>TRBV3-1/TRBV3-2|NA|TRBJ2-2|NA
CASSQDSVTGELFF
TGTGCCAGCAGCCAAGACTCGGTCACCGGGGAGCTGTTTTTT
>TRBV4-3|NA|TRBJ1-2|NA
CASSQDVRGSDAYGYTF
TGCGCCAGCAGCCAAGATGTTCGGGGATCGGACGCCTATGGCTACACCTTC
>TRBV6-2/TRBV6-3|TRBD1|TRBJ2-2|NA
CASSYQSTGYGTGELFF
TGTGCCAGCAGTTACCAGTCGACAGGGTACGGCACCGGGGAGCTGTTTTTT
>TRBV11-2|TRBD2|TRBJ2-3|NA
CASSWGGSTDTQYF
TGTGCCAGCAGCTGGGGGGGATCCACAGATACGCAGTATTTT
>TRBV4-3|NA|TRBJ1-5|NA
CASSTRLGNQPQHF
TGCGCCAGCAGCACACGTTTGGGCAATCAGCCCCAGCATTTT
>TRBV5-1|NA|TRBJ2-3|NA
CASSLSWRVDTQYF
TGCGCCAGCAGCCTAAGCTGGCGGGTGGATACGCAGTATTTT
>TRBV27|TRBD1|TRBJ1-4|NA
CASSLRRQGANEKLFF
TGTGCCAGCAGTTTACGTCGGCAGGGGGCTAATGAAAAACTGTTTTTT
>TRBV4-1|TRBD1|TRBJ2-4|NA
CASSQVGTGTNIQYF
TGCGCCAGCAGCCAAGTTGGGACAGGGACAAACATTCAGTACTTC
>TRBV7-9|TRBD1|TRBJ1-2|NA
CASSVPTGGLYYGYTF
TGTGCCAGCAGCGTTCCGACAGGGGGCCTTTACTATGGCTACACCTTC
>TRBV29-1|NA|TRBJ2-1|NA
CSTRTGGATRNEQFF
TGCAGCACGCGGACCGGAGGGGCGACCAGGAATGAGCAGTTCTTC